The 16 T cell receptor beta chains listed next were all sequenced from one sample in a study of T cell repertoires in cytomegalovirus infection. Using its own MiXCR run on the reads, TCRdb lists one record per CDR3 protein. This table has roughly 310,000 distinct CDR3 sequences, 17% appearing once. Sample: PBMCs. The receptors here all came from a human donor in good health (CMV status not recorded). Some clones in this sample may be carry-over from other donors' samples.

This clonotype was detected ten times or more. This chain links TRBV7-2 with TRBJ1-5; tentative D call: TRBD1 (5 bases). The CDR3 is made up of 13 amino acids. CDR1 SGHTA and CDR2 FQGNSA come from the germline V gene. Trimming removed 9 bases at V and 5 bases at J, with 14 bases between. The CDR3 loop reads CASSPGPDQPQHF. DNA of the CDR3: TGTGCCAGTTCCCCGGGGCCCGATCAGCCCCAGCATTTT.

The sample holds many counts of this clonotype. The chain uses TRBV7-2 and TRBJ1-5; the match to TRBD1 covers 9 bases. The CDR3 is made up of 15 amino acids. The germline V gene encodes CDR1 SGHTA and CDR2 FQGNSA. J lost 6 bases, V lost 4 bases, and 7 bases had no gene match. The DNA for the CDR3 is TGTGCCAGCAGCTCGGGACAGGGTTGGAGTCAGCCCCAGCATTTT. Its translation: CASSSGQGWSQPQHF.

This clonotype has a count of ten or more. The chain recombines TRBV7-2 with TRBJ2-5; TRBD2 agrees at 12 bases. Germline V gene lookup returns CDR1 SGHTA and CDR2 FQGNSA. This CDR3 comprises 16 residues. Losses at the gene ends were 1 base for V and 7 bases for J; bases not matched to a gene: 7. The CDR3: CASSLGASGGAGTQYF. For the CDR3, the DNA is TGTGCCAGCAGCTTAGGGGCTAGCGGGGGGGCAGGGACCCAGTACTTC.

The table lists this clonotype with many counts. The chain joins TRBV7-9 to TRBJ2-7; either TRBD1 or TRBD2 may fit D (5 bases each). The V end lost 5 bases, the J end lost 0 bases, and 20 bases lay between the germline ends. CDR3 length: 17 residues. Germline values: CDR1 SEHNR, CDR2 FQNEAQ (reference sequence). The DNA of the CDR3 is TGTGCCAGCAGCCCCCCGGGTGGGACGGTAGCCTCCTACGAGCAGTACTTC. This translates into CASSPPGGTVASYEQYF. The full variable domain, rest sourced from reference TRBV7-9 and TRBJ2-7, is DTGVSQNPRHKITKRGQNVTFRCDPISEHNRLYWYRQTLGQGPEFLTYFQNEAQLEKSRLLSDRFSAERPKGSFSTLEIQRTEQGDSAMYLCASSPPGGTVASYEQYFGPGTRLTVT.

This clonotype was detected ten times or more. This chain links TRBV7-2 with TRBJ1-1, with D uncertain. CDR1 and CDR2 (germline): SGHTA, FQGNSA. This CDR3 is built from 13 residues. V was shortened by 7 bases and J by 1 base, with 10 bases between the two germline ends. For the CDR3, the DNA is TGTGCCAGCAACGAACAGAAGAACACTGAAGCTTTCTTT. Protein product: CASNEQKNTEAFF.

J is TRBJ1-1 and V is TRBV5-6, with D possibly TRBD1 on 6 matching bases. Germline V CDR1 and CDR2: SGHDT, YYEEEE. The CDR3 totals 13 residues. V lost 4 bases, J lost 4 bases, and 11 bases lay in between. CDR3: CASSPIQGTEAFF. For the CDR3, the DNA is TGTGCCAGCAGCCCCATACAGGGCACTGAAGCTTTCTTT. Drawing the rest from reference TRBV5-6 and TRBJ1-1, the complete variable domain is DAGVTQSPTHLIKTRGQQVTLRCSPKSGHDTVSWYQQALGQGPQFIFQYYEEEERQRGNFPDRFSGHQFPNYSSELNVNALLLGDSALYLCASSPIQGTEAFFGQGTRLTVV.

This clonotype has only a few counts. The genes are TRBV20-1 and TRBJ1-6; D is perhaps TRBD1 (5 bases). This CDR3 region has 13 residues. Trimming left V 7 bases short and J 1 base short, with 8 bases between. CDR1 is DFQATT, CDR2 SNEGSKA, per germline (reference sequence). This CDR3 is CSVQGSYNSPLHF. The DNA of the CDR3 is TGCAGTGTTCAGGGTTCCTATAATTCACCCCTCCACTTT.

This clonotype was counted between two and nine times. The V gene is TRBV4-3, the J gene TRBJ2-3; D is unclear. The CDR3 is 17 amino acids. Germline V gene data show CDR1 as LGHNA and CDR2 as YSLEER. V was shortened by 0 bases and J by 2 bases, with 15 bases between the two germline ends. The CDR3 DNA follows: TGCGCCAGCAGCCAAGAGATTACGAATACAGCCACAGATACGCAGTATTTT. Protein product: CASSQEITNTATDTQYF.

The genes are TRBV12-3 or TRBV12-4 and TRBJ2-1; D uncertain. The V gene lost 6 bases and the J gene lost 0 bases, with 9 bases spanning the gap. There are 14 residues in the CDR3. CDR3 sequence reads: CASSEMSSYNEQFF. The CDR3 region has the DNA TGTGCCAGCAGCGAGATGAGCTCCTACAATGAGCAGTTCTTC.

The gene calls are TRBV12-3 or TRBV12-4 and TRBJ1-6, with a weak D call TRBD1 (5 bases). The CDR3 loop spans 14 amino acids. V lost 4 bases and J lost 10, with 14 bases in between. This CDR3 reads CASSSGVLRSPLHF. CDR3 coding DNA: TGTGCCAGCAGTTCGGGGGTTTTAAGATCACCCCTCCACTTT.

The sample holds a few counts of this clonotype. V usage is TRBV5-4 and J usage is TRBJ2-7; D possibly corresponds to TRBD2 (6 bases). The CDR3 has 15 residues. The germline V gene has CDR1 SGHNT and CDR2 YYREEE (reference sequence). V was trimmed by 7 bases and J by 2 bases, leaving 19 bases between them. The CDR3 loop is CASSTPGLPPYEQYF. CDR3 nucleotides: TGTGCCAGCTCGACCCCGGGACTCCCCCCCTACGAGCAGTACTTC.

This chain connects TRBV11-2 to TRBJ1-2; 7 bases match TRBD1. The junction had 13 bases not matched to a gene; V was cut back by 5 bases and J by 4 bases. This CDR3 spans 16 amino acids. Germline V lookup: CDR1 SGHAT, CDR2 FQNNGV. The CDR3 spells CASSRPGTVKTYGYTF. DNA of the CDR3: TGTGCCAGCAGCAGACCCGGGACAGTTAAAACCTATGGCTACACCTTC.

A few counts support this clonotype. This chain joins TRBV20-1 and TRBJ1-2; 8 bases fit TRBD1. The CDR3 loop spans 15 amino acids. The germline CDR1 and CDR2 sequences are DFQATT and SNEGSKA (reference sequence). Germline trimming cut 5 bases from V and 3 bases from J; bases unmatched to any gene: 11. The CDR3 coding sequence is TGCAGTGCTTCCCCGGGACAGGCGATAGACTATGGCTACACCTTC. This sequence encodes CSASPGQAIDYGYTF.

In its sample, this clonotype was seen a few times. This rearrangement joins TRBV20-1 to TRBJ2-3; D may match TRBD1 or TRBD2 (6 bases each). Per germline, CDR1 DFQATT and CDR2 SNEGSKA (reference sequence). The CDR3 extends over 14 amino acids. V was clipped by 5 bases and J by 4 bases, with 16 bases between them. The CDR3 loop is CSAVDPGAADTQYF. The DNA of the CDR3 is TGCAGTGCTGTCGATCCGGGGGCGGCAGATACGCAGTATTTT.

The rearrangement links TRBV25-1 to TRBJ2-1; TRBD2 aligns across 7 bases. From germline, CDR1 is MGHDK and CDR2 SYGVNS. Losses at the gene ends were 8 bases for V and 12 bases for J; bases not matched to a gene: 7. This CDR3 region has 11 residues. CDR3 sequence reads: CASGGGTSQFF. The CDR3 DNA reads TGTGCCAGCGGGGGGGGGACCTCGCAGTTCTTC.

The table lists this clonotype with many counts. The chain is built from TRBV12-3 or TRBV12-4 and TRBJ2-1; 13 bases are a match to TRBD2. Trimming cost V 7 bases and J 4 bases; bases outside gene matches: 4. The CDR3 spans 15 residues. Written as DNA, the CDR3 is TGTGCCAGCACCAGACTAGCGGGGGGTTACAATGAGCAGTTCTTC. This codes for CASTRLAGGYNEQFF.